Shown below are 30 T cell receptor beta chains from a single sample sequenced in a study of cytomegalovirus exposure and HLA in healthy donors. 60 Vbeta and 13 Jbeta primers were used in PCR. Assay used: immunoSEQ multiplex PCR; TCRdb lists only in-frame clones, some missing. This table has approximately 110,000 clones, 50% to 70% appearing once. The sequenced material came from PBMCs. The receptors were sampled from a young man in good health and CMV-seropositive.

This rearrangement joins TRBV28 to TRBJ2-2, with 8 bases that match TRBD1. V shed 6 bases, J shed 5 bases, and the junction held 5 bases outside the gene matches. CDR3 length equals 14 residues. Germline-derived CDR1 and CDR2 are MDHEN and SYDVKM. CDR3 DNA: TGTGCCAGCAGCCTGACAGGGGCAACCGGGGAGCTGTTTTTT. Protein: CASSLTGATGELFF.

This chain uses TRBV5-6 with TRBJ1-2; 7 bases line up with TRBD1. The CDR3 loop spans 16 amino acids. V shed 1 base, J shed 8 bases, and the junction held 14 bases outside the gene matches. CDR1 is SGHDT, CDR2 YYEEEE, per germline. CDR3 DNA sequence: TGTGCCAGCAGCTTGCTACGACAGGGCCTTTTGTGGGGCTACACCTTC. Translating gives CASSLLRQGLLWGYTF.

The chain employs TRBV6-5 and TRBJ1-6; maybe TRBD1 (5 bases). The CDR3 is 14 amino acids. V was shortened by 6 bases and J by 1 base, with 7 bases between the two germline ends. The germline gives CDR1 MNHEY, CDR2 SVGAGI. The CDR3 DNA reads as TGTGCCAGCAGCCAGGGATCCTATAATTCACCCCTCCACTTT. Encoded protein: CASSQGSYNSPLHF.

This clone has just one count. The chain couples TRBV4-2 to TRBJ2-6; 8 positions agree with TRBD1. This CDR3 region has 19 residues. Germline V lookup: CDR1 LGHNA, CDR2 YNFKEQ. V lost 3 bases to trimming and J lost 1 base; unmatched junction nucleotides: 11. This chain's CDR3 is CASSHPTGEIWSGANVLTF. CDR3 in DNA: TGTGCCAGCAGCCACCCGACAGGGGAAATATGGTCTGGGGCCAACGTCCTGACTTTC.

The chain recombines TRBV6-6 with TRBJ2-7; 13 nucleotides line up with TRBD2. The length of the CDR3 is 14 residues. V lost 6 bases to trimming and J lost 5 bases; unmatched junction nucleotides: 4. The germline CDR1 and CDR2 sequences are MNHNY and SVGAGI (reference sequence). The CDR3 spells CASSRLAGGDEQYF. CDR3 nucleotides: TGTGCCAGCAGCCGACTAGCGGGGGGCGACGAGCAGTACTTC.

V gene TRBV5-4 combines with J gene TRBJ2-4; 7 bases are shared with TRBD2. V dropped 3 bases and J dropped 6; count of bases not matched to a gene: 3. The CDR3 contains 13 residues. Germline values: CDR1 SGHNT, CDR2 YYREEE (reference sequence). DNA of the CDR3: TGTGCCAGCAGCTGGGGGGGGGTAAACATTCAGTACTTC. It is translated as CASSWGGVNIQYF.

V and J are TRBV5-6 and TRBJ1-5; 10 bases fit TRBD1. The CDR3 runs to 16 residues. V was pared by 5 bases and J by 5 bases, with 10 bases of the junction left unmatched. Germline assignment: CDR1 SGHDT and CDR2 YYEEEE. The CDR3 sequence: CASSFTRGTGDQPQHF. The DNA of the CDR3 is TGTGCCAGCAGTTTTACCCGCGGGACAGGGGATCAGCCCCAGCATTTT.

This clone has more than one count but fewer than ten. The CDR3 coding sequence is TGTGCCAGCAGTTCGGAGGGTAGCTCCTACAATGAGCAGTTCTTC. Translated: CASSSEGSSYNEQFF. This sequence joins TRBV6-1 and TRBJ2-1, with a possible D match to TRBD2 (6 bases). Trimming removed 5 bases from V and 0 bases from J, with 11 bases in between. This CDR3 contains 15 residues. Per germline, CDR1 MNHNS and CDR2 SASEGT.

This clone was found once. The chain is built from TRBV27 and TRBJ1-2, with 7 bases that match TRBD1. This CDR3 is built from 12 residues. The germline gives CDR1 MNHEY, CDR2 SMNVEV (reference sequence). Trimming took 5 bases from V and 4 from J; bases not matched to a gene: 1. CDR3 in amino acids: CASSRQGYGYTF. CDR3 nucleotide sequence: TGTGCCAGCAGTCGACAGGGCTATGGCTACACCTTC.

This clone was counted only a few times. The chain carries TRBV10-1 and TRBJ2-3; 8 nucleotides match TRBD2. Germline loops: CDR1 WNHNN, CDR2 SYGVQD (reference sequence). The V segment lost 0 bases and the J segment 4 bases; nucleotides outside the gene matches: 3. This CDR3 contains 15 residues. CDR3 DNA: TGCGCCAGCAGTGAGTCACGGGGGGGCCCAGATACGCAGTATTTT. Amino acids: CASSESRGGPDTQYF.

V is TRBV7-2 and J is TRBJ1-6; TRBD1 agrees at 7 bases. The CDR3 runs 15 residues. Looked up from germline, CDR1 is SGHTA and CDR2 is FQGNSA. V trimming: 2 bases; J trimming: 3 bases; junction bases outside the gene matches: 1. CDR3 sequence (DNA): TGTGCCAGCAGCTTACAGGGGGGCTATAATTCACCCCTCCACTTT. It specifies CASSLQGGYNSPLHF.

J is TRBJ2-5 and V is TRBV7-8, with TRBD2 matching over 8 bases. The germline CDR1 and CDR2 sequences are SGHVS and FQNEAQ. Trimming took 0 bases from V and 9 from J; bases not matched to a gene: 15. CDR3 length: 17 amino acids. The CDR3 spells CASSLAARGVIKGAQYF. The CDR3 DNA follows: TGTGCCAGCAGCTTAGCGGCGCGGGGGGTCATTAAGGGGGCCCAGTACTTC. The full variable domain, with the rest looked up from reference TRBV7-8 and TRBJ2-5, is GAGVSQSPRYKVAKRGQDVALRCDPISGHVSLFWYQQALGQGPEFLTYFQNEAQLDKSGLPSDRFFAERPEGSVSTLKIQRTQQEDSAVYLCASSLAARGVIKGAQYFGPGTRLLVL.

This chain joins TRBV6-5 and TRBJ2-5; D is possibly TRBD1 (6 bases). CDR3 length: 12 residues. Germline CDR1 MNHEY, CDR2 SVGAGI. Deletions cut 6 bases from V and 7 bases from J, with 12 bases between. The CDR3 DNA is TGTGCCAGCAGGGACAGCGCACGGACCCAGTACTTC. Translated: CASRDSARTQYF.

The V call is TRBV6-5, the J call TRBJ1-6; unclear D gene. Per germline, CDR1 MNHEY and CDR2 SVGAGI. CDR3 length: 13 amino acids. Trimming shortened V by 2 bases and J by 11 bases, and 10 bases separated the two germline ends. This chain's CDR3 is CASSYTYSAPLHF. CDR3 in DNA: TGTGCCAGCAGTTACACCTATAGTGCACCCCTCCACTTT.

The chain uses TRBV6-5 and TRBJ2-5; possibly TRBD1 for D (5 bases). Trimming took off 2 bases at V and 5 bases at J, with 12 bases between the two ends. Germline lookup yields CDR1 MNHEY and CDR2 SVGAGI. This CDR3 is 14 amino acids long. The CDR3 loop reads CASSYKGYRETQYF. Here the CDR3 DNA reads TGTGCCAGCAGTTACAAGGGGTACCGGGAGACCCAGTACTTC.

The V call is TRBV16, the J call TRBJ1-2; D gene ambiguous. The CDR3 is 16 amino acids. Germline lookup yields CDR1 KGHSY and CDR2 FQNENV. The V end lost 0 bases, the J end lost 3 bases, and 14 bases lay between the germline ends. The CDR3 is CASSQSAAKPYYGYTF. The CDR3, as DNA: TGTGCCAGCAGCCAATCGGCGGCCAAGCCGTACTATGGCTACACCTTC.

The V gene is TRBV7-2, the J gene TRBJ2-7; 8 positions agree with TRBD2. The germline V gene encodes CDR1 SGHTA and CDR2 FQGNSA. This CDR3 is built from 15 residues. The J segment lost 0 bases and the V segment lost 5 bases, leaving 6 bases of the junction unmatched. The CDR3 sequence is CASSRGGASSYEQYF. The CDR3 DNA is TGTGCCAGCAGCCGGGGGGGAGCGAGCTCCTACGAGCAGTACTTC.

The chain has TRBV18 and TRBJ1-4; 10 bases are a match to TRBD1. Germline V gene lookup returns CDR1 KGHSH and CDR2 LQKENI. Losses at the gene ends were 4 bases for V and 8 bases for J; bases not matched to a gene: 7. The CDR3 has 15 residues. This CDR3 reads CASSQTRDRGEKLFF. In nucleotides, the CDR3 is TGTGCCAGCTCACAGACGCGGGACAGGGGAGAAAAACTGTTTTTT.

This clone is a singleton in its sample. This chain links TRBV18 with TRBJ2-3; 7 bases line up with TRBD2. V shed 0 bases, J shed 6 bases, and the junction held 3 bases outside the gene matches. The CDR3 loop spans 14 amino acids. CDR1 and CDR2 (germline): KGHSH, LQKENI. The CDR3, as DNA: TGTGCCAGCTCACCACCCAGCGGGGAGGATACGCAGTATTTT. It translates to CASSPPSGEDTQYF.

This clone was seen a few times. The V call is TRBV6-5, the J call TRBJ1-6; D gene uncertain. Trimming removed 5 bases at V and 8 bases at J, with 13 bases between. The CDR3 is made up of 14 amino acids. Germline CDR1 and CDR2: MNHEY and SVGAGI. CDR3 region: CASSHKIEDSPLHF. CDR3 sequence (DNA): TGTGCCAGCAGTCATAAAATCGAGGATTCACCCCTCCACTTT.

V and J are TRBV27 and TRBJ2-5, with D possibly matching TRBD2 (5 bases). The germline V and J ends were trimmed by 3 bases and 4 bases, with 9 bases remaining between them. Germline V lookup: CDR1 MNHEY, CDR2 SMNVEV (reference sequence). The CDR3 is 13 residues long. CDR3 coding DNA: TGTGCCAGCAGTTTTCCTGGAGGAGAGACCCAGTACTTC. Translating gives CASSFPGGETQYF.

Turning to this clone: Other DNA sequences in the sample encode the same CDR3. V gene TRBV7-8 combines with J gene TRBJ1-1; D uncertain. Germline V gene data show CDR1 as SGHVS and CDR2 as FQNEAQ. The V gene lost 1 base and the J gene lost 1 base, with 7 bases spanning the gap. The CDR3 spans 14 residues. This CDR3 is CASSLVAGNTEAFF. The CDR3 nucleotides read TGTGCCAGCAGCTTAGTCGCAGGGAACACTGAAGCTTTCTTT.

The DNA for the CDR3 is TGTGCCAGCAGTCGTTACAATGAGCAGTTCTTC. Protein sequence: CASSRYNEQFF. This sequence joins TRBV6-1 and TRBJ2-1; D call uncertain. CDR1 is MNHNS, CDR2 SASEGT, per germline. V lost 5 bases to trimming and J lost 4 bases, with 3 bases between them. The length of the CDR3 is 11 residues.

This chain joins TRBV6-6 and TRBJ1-4; 8 positions agree with TRBD1. Germline lookup yields CDR1 MNHNY and CDR2 SVGAGI (reference sequence). There are 16 residues in the CDR3. The J segment lost 7 bases and the V segment lost 6 bases, leaving 13 bases of the junction unmatched. Here the CDR3 DNA reads TGTGCCAGCAGCCGAACGAGATGGACAGGGAGTGAAAAACTGTTTTTT. Its protein is CASSRTRWTGSEKLFF.

The chain joins TRBV5-1 to TRBJ2-2; TRBD2 might be the D (6 bases). V lost 3 bases, J lost 2 bases, and 14 bases lay in between. This CDR3 region has 16 residues. Looked up from germline, CDR1 is SGHRS and CDR2 is YFSETQ. CDR3 sequence: CASSSGLMINTGELFF. As DNA, the CDR3 is TGCGCCAGCAGCTCGGGACTCATGATAAACACCGGGGAGCTGTTTTTT.

This chain connects TRBV2 to TRBJ2-3; TRBD2 aligns across 7 bases. Losses at the gene ends were 3 bases for V and 0 bases for J; bases not matched to a gene: 6. CDR3 size: 16 residues. Germline V gives CDR1 SNHLY, CDR2 FYNNEI. CDR3 in amino acids: CASSDRAGSSTDTQYF. The CDR3 nucleotides are TGTGCCAGCAGTGACCGAGCGGGGAGTAGCACAGATACGCAGTATTTT. The whole variable domain, remainder taken from reference TRBV2 and TRBJ2-3, is EPEVTQTPSHQVTQMGQEVILRCVPISNHLYFYWYRQILGQKVEFLVSFYNNEISEKSEIFDDQFSVERPDGSNFTLKIRSTKLEDSAMYFCASSDRAGSSTDTQYFGPGTRLTVL.

The chain links TRBV7-8 to TRBJ1-3; 10 bases fit TRBD1. V lost 3 bases, J lost 4 bases, and 12 bases stayed unmatched. This CDR3 is built from 18 residues. Per germline, CDR1 SGHVS and CDR2 FQNEAQ. In nucleotides, the CDR3 is TGTGCCAGCAGCTTTTCCCGGGACAGGGGATCGTGGGGAAACACCATATATTTT. Its protein product is CASSFSRDRGSWGNTIYF.

This chain links TRBV11-3 with TRBJ2-5, with no clear D. V lost 0 bases and J lost 5, with 13 bases in between. The CDR3 totals 15 residues. CDR1 is SGHNT, CDR2 YENEEA, per germline. The CDR3 region has the DNA TGTGCCAGCAGCTTAGATAAGTCCCTCGGGGAGACCCAGTACTTC. It encodes CASSLDKSLGETQYF. Looking up the rest from reference TRBV11-3 and TRBJ2-5 gives the full variable domain: EAGVVQSPRYKIIEKKQPVAFWCNPISGHNTLYWYLQNLGQGPELLIRYENEEAVDDSQLPKDRFSAERLKGVDSTLKIQPAELGDSAVYLCASSLDKSLGETQYFGPGTRLLVL.

This clone was found once. The chain joins TRBV27 to TRBJ1-5, with 9 bases matching TRBD1. CDR3 size: 13 residues. CDR1 is MNHEY, CDR2 SMNVEV, per germline (reference sequence). V dropped 5 bases and J dropped 9; count of bases not matched to a gene: 5. The CDR3 region has the DNA TGTGCCAGCAGTAGACAGGGGGTCGCGCCCCAGCATTTT. Its translation: CASSRQGVAPQHF.

Only a few counts were recorded for this clone. CDR3 loop: CASSSLGGNTGELFF. CDR3 DNA: TGTGCCAGCAGCTCTCTCGGGGGGAACACCGGGGAGCTGTTTTTT. The chain combines TRBV7-9 with TRBJ2-2; a weak D match, TRBD2 (6 bases). V was cut by 4 bases and J by 1 base, with 10 bases left in between. Germline loops: CDR1 SEHNR, CDR2 FQNEAQ (reference sequence). CDR3 length: 15 residues.